This T cell receptor (beta chain) was sequenced during a study of beta chain bispecific antibodies for T cell cancers (dated by TCRdb to the early 2020s). Context from the whole study: T cells from healthy donors were cocultured with T cell leukemia lines in the presence of bispecific antibodies, after which the depletion of each TRBV family was measured by TRBV sequencing of the surviving cells. On the cell surface, TRBV12 (TRBV12-3) was expressed by Jurkat cells, whereas TRBV5-5 was expressed by HPB-ALL cells.

Unique molecular identifier barcodes were incorporated into the libraries and were used for clonotype quantification. Qiagen AllPrep DNA/RNA Micro kits were used to isolate total RNA, and an Agilent TapeStation was used to check RNA quality. TCR beta libraries were constructed by 5' RACE, in which cDNA synthesis was followed by two PCR steps with TCR beta constant-region gene-specific primers. TCR beta libraries were sequenced on an Illumina MiSeq platform. Per the original workflow: MIGEC, MiXCR and VDJtools were used for read processing. The frequency of each clonotype was calculated as the fraction of all unique molecular identifiers in the sample that belonged to that clonotype. Any TRBV gene that IMGT lists as a pseudogene or open reading frame, and is therefore nonfunctional, such as TRBV1, TRBV12-1 and TRBV21, was left out. Using fastp at Q25 and MiXCR, TCRdb reprocessed the public reads and kept productive beta chains. Rows are combined by CDR3 protein, so each entry shows the most common genes and DNA. Here the V and J calls rest on TCRdb's processing, not on the authors' analysis. In this sample the table shows about 20,000 distinct CDR3 sequences, 2% to 2.5% of which occur a single time. Clones ranked in the top ten supply under 5.5% of the sample.

This clonotype showed up many times. No cognate antigen has been identified for it. No base quality values were provided; no much bigger clone lies one nucleotide off. Taken from the germline V gene, the CDR1 and CDR2 loops are ENHRY and SYGVKD. V is pared back by 5 bases and J by 8 bases, with 12 bases lying between the germline termini. From the cysteine up to the phenylalanine, the CDR3 has a length of 13 residues. The kept DNA is CDR3 alone, 39 bases in frame from the first base. Results and caveats for the whole study, not just this receptor: Apart from the targeted and closely related genes, all other TRBV family members appeared unaffected by the TRBV-directed bispecific antibodies. Relative to anti-CD19, exposure to anti-TRBV12 lowered the TRBV12-3 share of total TRBV signal by 97% to 99%, while TRBV12-4 dropped by 35% to 45%, a change that was not significant. Every sequenced sample contained a mix of leukemia cell line cells and normal T cells, and most targeted TRBV signal came from the leukemia cells rather than from the normal T cells. Cross-reactivity of the anti-TRBV5-5 antibody with TRBV5-6 was attributed to high sequence similarity between the two genes.

The sample's treatment or condition label is to be understood as: alpha-V12: anti-TRBV12 scFv linked to anti-CD3 scFv. T cells were expanded from blood mononuclear cells for 2 to 3 days with either the anti-CD3 antibody OKT3 or CD3/CD28 Dynabeads. For the anti-TRBV12 bispecific sample, Jurkat leukemia cells were cocultured with normal T cells, and the comparison was a control coculture using an anti-CD19 bispecific. The expanded T cells were grown in RPMI 1640 containing roughly 9.7% fetal bovine serum, recombinant human IL-2 (around 91 IU/ml) and IL-7 (roughly 5.4 ng/ml). For cocultures, roughly 50,000 normal T cells were combined with roughly 50,000 target cells and bispecific antibody in around 100 ul and incubated for roughly 15 hours at 37 degrees C. Each bispecific antibody consisted of two single-chain variable fragments expressed in a single-chain diabody format with a His tag. Healthy human donors supplied the effector T cells, with peripheral blood mononuclear cells isolated from leukapheresis samples using Ficoll density gradient centrifugation.

The chain is made from TRBV10-3 and TRBJ1-4, with the D gene too uncertain to name. The TCR sequence derives from a human donor in good health. Some clones in this sample may be carry-over from other donors' samples. The sample here was healthy donor T cells cultured with leukemia cells, taken from a culture containing a bispecific antibody targeting TCR Vbeta12. The CDR3 region reads CAISLRLEEKLFF. The base sequence is TGTGCCATCAGTCTTCGACTTGAGGAAAAACTGTTTTTT.